The next 19 T cell receptor beta chains were all read from a single sample in a study of control samples from healthy donors and cancer patients. This table comes from immunoSEQ multiplex PCR, and its TCRdb copy is limited to in-frame clones, with some not included. The sample holds roughly 100,000 clones, roughly nine tenths seen once. Source material: blood. These receptors were obtained from a woman aged 30 to 39 in good health.

The V gene is TRBV19, the J gene TRBJ1-5, with D possibly matching TRBD1 (5 bases). V shed 3 bases and J shed 5 bases, with 5 bases lying between them. Germline V gene sequence: CDR1 LNHDA, CDR2 SQIVND (reference sequence). The CDR3 is made up of 12 amino acids. CDR3 loop: CASSIRDQPQHF. DNA for the CDR3: TGTGCCAGTAGTATCAGGGATCAGCCCCAGCATTTT.

The chain joins TRBV19 to TRBJ1-6, with D maybe TRBD1 (6 bases). CDR1 is LNHDA, CDR2 SQIVND, per germline (reference sequence). The V gene lost 2 bases and the J gene lost 7 bases, with 21 bases spanning the gap. CDR3 length equals 18 residues. CDR3 coding DNA: TGTGCCAGTAGTATAAGGACCTCCTGGGGGGCAGAGAATTCACCCCTCCACTTT. This translates into CASSIRTSWGAENSPLHF.

The genes are TRBV7-9 and TRBJ1-4; 8 bases map to TRBD1. Germline values: CDR1 SEHNR, CDR2 FQNEAQ (reference sequence). V dropped 5 bases and J dropped 8; count of bases not matched to a gene: 7. This CDR3 is 14 amino acids long. The chain's CDR3 is CASSPGQGGEKLFF. CDR3 bases: TGTGCCAGCAGCCCCGGACAGGGAGGCGAAAAACTGTTTTTT.

This chain joins TRBV5-8 and TRBJ2-1; unclear D gene. The CDR3 contains 17 residues. V dropped 0 bases and J dropped 7 bases, with 20 bases sitting between them. The germline gives CDR1 SGHTS, CDR2 YDEGEE. The CDR3 coding sequence is TGTGCCAGCAGCTTGGCCTATAGGACCCCACTCACAAATGAGCAGTTCTTC. It specifies CASSLAYRTPLTNEQFF.

The chain recombines TRBV4-2 with TRBJ2-3; D is possibly TRBD2 (6 bases). The germline V and J ends were trimmed by 2 bases and 0 bases, with 6 bases remaining between them. The CDR3 contains 14 residues. Germline values: CDR1 LGHNA, CDR2 YNFKEQ. In DNA, the CDR3 is TGTGCCAGCAGCCAACTAGCGAGCACAGATACGCAGTATTTT. Translating gives CASSQLASTDTQYF.

The gene calls are TRBV5-1 and TRBJ1-4, with a weak D call TRBD1 (5 bases). V lost 5 bases and J 5 bases, leaving 7 bases between the germline ends. The germline gives CDR1 SGHRS, CDR2 YFSETQ. CDR3 length equals 12 residues. CDR3 sequence reads: CASRRDNEKLFF. In nucleotides, the CDR3 is TGCGCCAGCAGAAGGGACAATGAAAAACTGTTTTTT.

The rearrangement joins TRBV28 to TRBJ1-3; weak D call: TRBD1 (5 bases). V lost 5 bases to trimming and J lost 0 bases, with 14 bases between them. The CDR3 consists of 16 residues. From germline, CDR1 is MDHEN and CDR2 SYDVKM. The chain's CDR3 is CASSRWDWSSGNTIYF. CDR3 nucleotide sequence: TGTGCCAGCAGTCGATGGGACTGGAGCTCTGGAAACACCATATATTTT.

Only a few counts were recorded for this clone. This chain links TRBV28 with TRBJ1-1, with D tentatively TRBD1 (5 bases). Looked up from germline, CDR1 is MDHEN and CDR2 is SYDVKM. V was shortened by 3 bases and J by 2 bases, with 16 bases between the two germline ends. The CDR3 is 16 residues long. The CDR3: CASSFKGLRGNTEAFF. DNA of the CDR3: TGTGCCAGCAGTTTTAAGGGGTTGCGGGGAAACACTGAAGCTTTCTTT.

This chain connects TRBV19 to TRBJ1-2, with D uncertain. Germline lookup yields CDR1 LNHDA and CDR2 SQIVND (reference sequence). CDR3 length: 13 amino acids. V lost 3 bases and J lost 5, with 10 bases in between. DNA of the CDR3: TGTGCCAGTAGTATCAGCAGCATTTATGGCTACACCTTC. This translates into CASSISSIYGYTF. The whole variable domain, filled in from reference TRBV19 and TRBJ1-2, reads DGGITQSPKYLFRKEGQNVTLSCEQNLNHDAMYWYRQDPGQGLRLIYYSQIVNDFQKGDIAEGYSVSREKKESFPLTVTSAQKNPTAFYLCASSISSIYGYTFGSGTRLTVV.

V usage is TRBV3-1 (or the pseudogene TRBV3-2) and J usage is TRBJ1-2; possibly TRBD1 for D (6 bases). V was pared by 5 bases and J by 7 bases, with 14 bases between. Germline lookup yields CDR1 LGHDT and CDR2 YNNKEL (reference sequence). The CDR3 is 13 amino acids. This CDR3 reads CASSTQGRGGYTF. The CDR3, as DNA: TGTGCCAGCAGCACACAGGGTAGGGGTGGCTACACCTTC.

The gene calls are TRBV7-9 and TRBJ2-7; D gene ambiguous. This CDR3 spans 10 amino acids. Germline assignment: CDR1 SEHNR and CDR2 FQNEAQ (reference sequence). The V end lost 8 bases, the J end lost 6 bases, and 8 bases lay between the germline ends. The CDR3: CASGRSEQYF. The DNA of the CDR3 is TGTGCCAGCGGCCGGTCCGAGCAGTACTTC.

V usage is TRBV10-3 and J usage is TRBJ1-5; D call uncertain. Trimming took 4 bases from V and 0 from J, leaving 1 base between them. The CDR3 sequence is 12 residues long. The germline gives CDR1 ENHRY, CDR2 SYGVKD. The CDR3 nucleotides are TGTGCCATCAGTGTTAGCAATCAGCCCCAGCATTTT. Translated, it gives CAISVSNQPQHF.

This clone showed up just a few times. The chain couples TRBV11-1 to TRBJ1-1; D is possibly TRBD1 (5 bases). Trimming stripped 5 bases from V and 6 bases from J, with 16 bases between. The CDR3 extends over 14 amino acids. Per germline, CDR1 SGHAT and CDR2 FQDESV (reference sequence). Written as DNA, the CDR3 is TGTGCCAGCAGCCCTAGGGCAGGGCGCGCTGAAGCTTTCTTT. Its protein is CASSPRAGRAEAFF.

The chain links TRBV6-5 to TRBJ1-4; D is possibly TRBD1 (6 bases). Trimming shortened V by 4 bases and J by 7 bases, and 16 bases separated the two germline ends. CDR1 is MNHEY and CDR2 is SVGAGI in the germline V gene. The CDR3 covers 15 residues. The CDR3 DNA reads as TGTGCCAGCAGTTTCGAAACAGGGACGAGTGAAAAACTGTTTTTT. It yields the protein CASSFETGTSEKLFF.

In its sample, this clone was seen once. This sequence joins TRBV18 and TRBJ2-7; 7 bases map to TRBD1. The CDR3 sequence is 13 residues long. Germline assignment: CDR1 KGHSH and CDR2 LQKENI. V shed 4 bases, J shed 5 bases, and the junction held 5 bases outside the gene matches. The CDR3 DNA follows: TGTGCCAGCTCACTCGACAGGGATGACGAGCAGTACTTC. Amino acid sequence: CASSLDRDDEQYF.

In this sample, this clone turned up a few times. V gene TRBV5-6 combines with J gene TRBJ2-7; D possibly corresponds to TRBD1 (5 bases). Trimming cost V 3 bases and J 2 bases, with 9 bases left between them. Germline-derived CDR1 and CDR2 are SGHDT and YYEEEE. CDR3 size: 13 residues. This chain's CDR3 is CASSSGRAYEQYF. The CDR3 DNA reads TGTGCCAGCAGCTCGGGCAGGGCCTACGAGCAGTACTTC.

This chain connects TRBV5-1 to TRBJ2-1, with TRBD2 matching over 9 bases. CDR1 and CDR2 from the germline V gene are SGHRS and YFSETQ. CDR3 length: 14 amino acids. V gave up 2 bases and J gave up 8 bases; unmatched junction bases: 5. CDR3 sequence: CASSLAGGYDEQFF. CDR3 sequence (DNA): TGCGCCAGCAGCTTAGCGGGGGGATATGATGAGCAGTTCTTC.

The genes are TRBV18 and TRBJ1-6; tentatively, D is TRBD1 (6 bases). This CDR3 spans 14 amino acids. Trimming shortened V by 6 bases and J by 10 bases, and 16 bases separated the two germline ends. Germline V gives CDR1 KGHSH, CDR2 LQKENI. CDR3 in DNA: TGTGCCAGCTCCAGCGGGGGGGGCCACTCACCCCTCCACTTT. It specifies CASSSGGGHSPLHF.

V usage is TRBV6-6 and J usage is TRBJ1-1; maybe TRBD1 (6 bases). Germline assignment: CDR1 MNHNY and CDR2 SVGAGI (reference sequence). CDR3 length equals 16 residues. V lost 4 bases and J 4 bases, leaving 19 bases between the germline ends. CDR3 amino acids: CASSSEVRGRVTEAFF. DNA of the CDR3: TGTGCCAGCAGTTCCGAAGTCAGGGGCAGGGTCACTGAAGCTTTCTTT.